Shown below are 9 T cell receptor beta chains from a single sample sequenced in a study of blood T cell repertoires in COVID-19. The data were produced by immunoSEQ multiplex PCR, yet TCRdb's version contains in-frame clones alone and is incomplete. This sample has about 110,000 clones, with 82% found just once. Material: peripheral blood. These receptors all stem from a man between 65 and 85 years old with acute or convalescent COVID-19.

This clone showed up just once. This rearrangement joins TRBV10-2 to TRBJ2-1; 13 bases line up with TRBD2. The germline gives CDR1 WSHSY, CDR2 SAAADI. The CDR3 length is 15 residues. Unmatched junction bases numbered 5, after V lost 6 bases and J lost 6 bases. CDR3 residues: CASRPTSGGANEQFF. In DNA form, the CDR3 reads TGCGCCAGCAGACCTACTAGCGGGGGGGCCAATGAGCAGTTCTTC.

The DNA of the CDR3 is TGTGCCATCAGGTCGGACAACACTAACTATGGCTACACCTTC. Its protein product is CAIRSDNTNYGYTF. The chain is built from TRBV10-3 and TRBJ1-2; TRBD1 is a possible D gene (5 bases). V gave up 6 bases and J gave up 0 bases, with 11 bases separating them. CDR3 length equals 14 residues. Looked up from germline, CDR1 is ENHRY and CDR2 is SYGVKD.

J is TRBJ2-1 and V is TRBV2; 7 nucleotides line up with TRBD2. This CDR3 has 15 amino acids. Germline V CDR1 and CDR2: SNHLY, FYNNEI. Germline trimming cut 3 bases from V and 4 bases from J; bases unmatched to any gene: 6. CDR3 amino acids: CASSDYLAEYNEQFF. For the CDR3, the DNA is TGTGCCAGCAGTGACTACCTAGCGGAGTACAATGAGCAGTTCTTC. Full variable domain (missing parts from reference TRBV2 and TRBJ2-1): EPEVTQTPSHQVTQMGQEVILRCVPISNHLYFYWYRQILGQKVEFLVSFYNNEISEKSEIFDDQFSVERPDGSNFTLKIRSTKLEDSAMYFCASSDYLAEYNEQFFGPGTRLTVL.

The rearrangement joins TRBV29-1 to TRBJ2-7, with 7 bases lining up with TRBD2. The CDR3 contains 14 residues. V lost 8 bases to trimming and J lost 0 bases; unmatched junction nucleotides: 10. The V gene's germline CDR1 is SQVTM and CDR2 ANQGSEA. The CDR3 DNA sequence: TGCAGCATCCGACTAGCAGAGAGCTCCTACGAGCAGTACTTC. Translated, it gives CSIRLAESSYEQYF.

The V gene is TRBV7-8, the J gene TRBJ1-3; D uncertain. There are 15 residues in the CDR3. In germline, CDR1 is SGHVS, CDR2 FQNEAQ. Trimming stripped 1 base from V and 4 bases from J, with 11 bases between. CDR3 in amino acids: CASSLGSSGGNTIYF. The CDR3 DNA follows: TGTGCCAGCAGCTTAGGTTCGAGCGGAGGAAACACCATATATTTT.

The chain is built from TRBV5-1 and TRBJ1-3; TRBD1 agrees at 10 bases. Unmatched junction bases numbered 2, after V lost 0 bases and J lost 2 bases. Germline loops: CDR1 SGHRS, CDR2 YFSETQ. The CDR3 is 16 residues long. CDR3 protein: CASSLGGQGAGNTIYF. CDR3 DNA sequence: TGCGCCAGCAGCTTGGGAGGACAGGGGGCTGGAAACACCATATATTTT.

This clone was detected only a few times. The chain has TRBV2 and TRBJ1-2; 7 bases are shared with TRBD1. CDR3 length: 13 amino acids. Germline assignment: CDR1 SNHLY and CDR2 FYNNEI. V was clipped by 5 bases and J by 4 bases; unmatched bases: 4. CDR3 sequence reads: CASSKGGSYGYTF. The DNA for the CDR3 is TGTGCCAGCAGTAAAGGGGGCAGCTATGGCTACACCTTC.

The chain joins TRBV6-5 to TRBJ1-3; D uncertain. The germline CDR1 and CDR2 sequences are MNHEY and SVGAGI. The V and J ends lost 6 bases and 2 bases respectively, with 11 bases between them. The CDR3 totals 14 residues. CDR3 loop: CASSPEGTGNTIYF. Here the CDR3 DNA reads TGTGCCAGCAGCCCAGAGGGCACTGGAAACACCATATATTTT.

This chain uses TRBV19 with TRBJ2-3, with a possible D match to TRBD2 (5 bases). The CDR3 length is 15 residues. The V and J ends lost 3 bases and 8 bases respectively, with 18 bases between them. The germline V gene encodes CDR1 LNHDA and CDR2 SQIVND (reference sequence). The CDR3 loop is CASSIERRPEGTQYF. DNA of the CDR3: TGTGCCAGTAGTATTGAGCGCAGACCCGAGGGTACGCAGTATTTT.